Given below is one TCR beta chain in context. The antigen it recognizes is unknown. It has no much larger one-base neighbor in the sample; base qualities were not kept. Whole blood was collected in K2EDTA tubes by collaborating institutions according to the institutions' own protocols. For TCRbeta analysis, collaborator samples were shipped as frozen whole blood, as isolated PBMCs, or as DNA extracted from either sample type. TCRbeta CDR3 regions were amplified from genomic DNA by means of the immunoSEQ Assay, a bias-controlled multiplex PCR. Turning to the authors' computational methods: Nucleated cell counts per sample were estimated from amplification of reference gene primers within the assay. To quantify the absolute abundance of each unique TCRbeta CDR3 rearrangement, sequence reads were collapsed and filtered. For each sample, productive Simpson clonality was calculated by taking the square root of Simpson's diversity index across productive rearrangements. As stored in TCRdb, this immuneACCESS dataset retains in-frame rearrangements with V and J assigned. A fraction of the clones does not appear; measured against another copy, unresolved V genes explain less than half of the discrepancy, and the remainder lacks a known reason. For V, J and clone size, that table is used; D and trimming come from the DNA. Across this sample there are roughly 250,000 clones, with 82% seen only once. 12% of the sample lies in the top ten.

The data stem from a study of blood T cell repertoires in COVID-19 (dated by TCRdb to about 2020). With regard to the full study: Collaborator samples came from the United States, Italy and Spain and covered acute and convalescent phases of COVID-19. The material from the prospective study consisted of cDNA or gDNA derived from T cells, B-cell-depleted T cells, or PBMCs. The dataset comprised deeply sampled blood TCRbeta repertoires from subjects exposed to, actively infected with, or recovered from COVID-19. The repertoires were made available in a free public database intended to serve as a resource for research on the immune response to SARS-CoV-2. Samples came from the ongoing ImmuneRACE study (first 160 participants) plus 1,254 subjects from 6 global collaborators. Sample metadata almost always included a de-identified subject ID, COVID-19 status, age in years and sex. Where HLA class I and class II types were available, the types were taken from metadata supplied by the sample provider, not from assay-based typing. The paper's findings and limits, for the study overall: How much clinical and demographic metadata was included differed by source and by participant, and the metadata was provided uncurated.

Trimming costs V 5 bases and J 4 bases, and their ends lie 14 bases apart. Spanning cysteine to phenylalanine, the CDR3 consists of 14 amino acids. The entry retains the CDR3 DNA only, 42 bases that are in frame from base 1. Via the germline V gene, CDR1 is ENHRY and CDR2 SYGVKD. Sequenced sample: peripheral blood. The sequence was collected from a woman aged 55 to 70 with active or convalescent COVID-19. Rearrangement joined TRBV10-3 to TRBJ1-2; the D gene is perhaps TRBD1, on 6 matching bases. In nucleotides, the sequence is TGTGCCATCAGTACCGGACAGAGAAGCTATGGCTACACCTTC. Translated, it reads CAISTGQRSYGYTF.